Below are 30 T cell receptor beta chains sequenced from a single sample in a study of blood T cell repertoires in COVID-19. The table came from immunoSEQ multiplex PCR; TCRdb's copy has only in-frame clones and leaves some out. This sample has about 100,000 clones, with approximately 81% found just once. Sequenced sample: peripheral blood. The receptors stem from a human donor in a cohort sampled during active COVID-19.

The genes are TRBV5-1 and TRBJ2-5; TRBD2 might be the D (5 bases). The V gene's germline CDR1 is SGHRS and CDR2 YFSETQ. CDR3 size: 15 residues. The V end lost 0 bases, the J end lost 1 base, and 10 bases lay between the germline ends. The CDR3 sequence is CASSLAVAGQETQYF. In nucleotides, the CDR3 is TGCGCCAGCAGCTTGGCCGTGGCGGGCCAAGAGACCCAGTACTTC.

The gene calls are TRBV7-9 and TRBJ1-1, with D unclear. The CDR3 is 13 residues long. Germline V gives CDR1 SEHNR, CDR2 FQNEAQ (reference sequence). The V and J ends lost 3 bases and 4 bases respectively, with 9 bases between them. DNA for the CDR3: TGTGCCAGCAGCTTCCTTGAGGGCACTGAAGCTTTCTTT. Its translation is CASSFLEGTEAFF.

The chain links TRBV18 to TRBJ2-5, with 8 bases matching TRBD1. After removal of 3 bases from V and 5 bases from J, the junction contained 5 bases not matched to a gene. The length of the CDR3 is 14 residues. The germline CDR1 and CDR2 sequences are KGHSH and LQKENI. The DNA for the CDR3 is TGTGCCAGCTCACCCTACAGGGGGAGGGAGACCCAGTACTTC. It encodes CASSPYRGRETQYF. The full variable domain, completed using reference TRBV18 and TRBJ2-5, is NAGVMQNPRHLVRRRGQEARLRCSPMKGHSHVYWYRQLPEEGLKFMVYLQKENIIDESGMPKERFSAEFPKEGPSILRIQQVVRGDSAAYFCASSPYRGRETQYFGPGTRLLVL.

The genes are TRBV28 and TRBJ1-5, with 8 nucleotides matching TRBD1. This CDR3 comprises 16 residues. V shed 5 bases, J shed 7 bases, and the junction held 13 bases outside the gene matches. Germline assignment: CDR1 MDHEN and CDR2 SYDVKM. DNA of the CDR3: TGTGCCAGCAGTACGAGACAGGGGAGATTAGCCCAGCCCCAGCATTTT. This codes for CASSTRQGRLAQPQHF. Supplemented by reference TRBV28 and TRBJ1-5, the full variable domain reads DVKVTQSSRYLVKRTGEKVFLECVQDMDHENMFWYRQDPGLGLRLIYFSYDVKMKEKGDIPEGYSVSREKKERFSLILESASTNQTSMYLCASSTRQGRLAQPQHFGDGTRLSIL.

In this sample, this clone turned up a few times. The chain couples TRBV7-9 to TRBJ2-1; 10 bases map to TRBD2. With 4 bases clipped from V and 6 bases from J, the junction kept 6 bases outside the gene matches. CDR1 is SEHNR and CDR2 is FQNEAQ in the germline V gene (reference sequence). The CDR3 is 15 amino acids. The CDR3 nucleotides are TGTGCCAGCAGCTCCCAGGCTAGCGGGAGCAATGAGCAGTTCTTC. Its protein is CASSSQASGSNEQFF.

The chain has TRBV24-1 and TRBJ2-1, with TRBD1 identical over 12 bases. Germline V gives CDR1 KGHDR, CDR2 SFDVKD. V lost 4 bases to trimming and J lost 4 bases; unmatched junction nucleotides: 10. CDR3 size: 18 residues. As DNA, the CDR3 is TGTGCCACCAGTGACCCGGGGGGACAGGGGGCTGGGTACAATGAGCAGTTCTTC. It translates to CATSDPGGQGAGYNEQFF.

This clone has only one observation. The chain uses TRBV3-1 (or the pseudogene TRBV3-2) and TRBJ2-6, with 8 bases lining up with TRBD1. The CDR3 totals 17 residues. J lost 0 bases, V lost 4 bases, and 5 bases had no gene match. Germline values: CDR1 LGHDT, CDR2 YNNKEL (reference sequence). CDR3 sequence reads: CASSRDRPSSGANVLTF. CDR3 in DNA: TGTGCCAGCAGCCGGGACAGGCCAAGCTCTGGGGCCAACGTCCTGACTTTC.

The chain recombines TRBV7-6 with TRBJ2-7; no firm D call. Trimming took 4 bases from V and 9 from J, leaving 16 bases between them. Germline V gives CDR1 SGHVS, CDR2 FNYEAQ. This CDR3 contains 13 residues. The CDR3 bases are TGTGCCAGCAGCTCTCTCGCGAGTCGTCGGCAGTACTTC. Translated: CASSSLASRRQYF. Drawing the rest from reference TRBV7-6 and TRBJ2-7, the complete variable domain is GAGVSQSPRYKVTKRGQDVALRCDPISGHVSLYWYRQALGQGPEFLTYFNYEAQQDKSGLPNDRFSAERPEGSISTLTIQRTEQRDSAMYRCASSSLASRRQYFGPGTRLTVT.

V usage is TRBV11-1 and J usage is TRBJ1-1; 7 positions agree with TRBD1. The germline CDR1 and CDR2 sequences are SGHAT and FQDESV (reference sequence). The CDR3 spans 13 residues. J was trimmed by 4 bases and V by 4 bases; bases with no gene match: 3. The CDR3 DNA reads TGTGCCAGCAGCTCACAGGGGAGCACTGAAGCTTTCTTT. Its protein product is CASSSQGSTEAFF.

V gene TRBV7-9 combines with J gene TRBJ2-1; no reliable D call. V was trimmed by 1 base and J by 4 bases, leaving 14 bases between them. This CDR3 has 16 amino acids. Germline V gene sequence: CDR1 SEHNR, CDR2 FQNEAQ (reference sequence). CDR3 nucleotide sequence: TGTGCCAGCAGCTTAGGAGTGAGCACGCAATACAATGAGCAGTTCTTC. It yields the protein CASSLGVSTQYNEQFF.

This sequence joins TRBV6-6 and TRBJ1-6, with a possible D match to TRBD1 (6 bases). Trimming took off 6 bases at V and 9 bases at J, with 12 bases between the two ends. The CDR3 sequence is 13 residues long. CDR1 MNHNY and CDR2 SVGAGI come from the germline V gene (reference sequence). CDR3 sequence (DNA): TGTGCCAGCAGCAGGGGCGCATCTTCACCCCTCCACTTT. It encodes CASSRGASSPLHF.

This clone was recorded a few times. The V gene is TRBV27, the J gene TRBJ1-2, with 8 bases matching TRBD1. CDR1 and CDR2 from the germline V gene are MNHEY and SMNVEV (reference sequence). The trim removed 4 bases at V and 0 bases at J, leaving 7 bases unmatched. The length of the CDR3 is 16 residues. The DNA for the CDR3 is TGTGCCAGCAGTTCCCCGGCGGGACAGGCTAACTATGGCTACACCTTC. Amino acids: CASSSPAGQANYGYTF.

The V and J genes are TRBV6-2 or TRBV6-3 and TRBJ1-2; D is possibly TRBD1 (6 bases). This CDR3 spans 14 amino acids. The V end was cut by 6 bases, the J end by 4 bases, with 15 bases between. Germline-derived CDR1 and CDR2 are MNHEY and SVGEGT. The CDR3 sequence is CASSTRGRGYGYTF. The CDR3 region has the DNA TGTGCCAGCAGCACCAGGGGAAGAGGCTATGGCTACACCTTC.

The chain combines TRBV16 with TRBJ1-5; D is perhaps TRBD1 (6 bases). This CDR3 comprises 14 residues. CDR1 is KGHSY, CDR2 FQNENV, per germline. V lost 2 bases, J lost 2 bases, and 7 bases lay in between. The CDR3 DNA sequence: TGTGCCAGCAGCCAAGCAGGGGGCAATCAGCCCCAGCATTTT. Its translation: CASSQAGGNQPQHF.

The genes are TRBV7-2 and TRBJ2-7; the match to TRBD1 covers 10 bases. Germline V gene lookup returns CDR1 SGHTA and CDR2 FQGNSA. V shed 3 bases, J shed 2 bases, and the junction held 4 bases outside the gene matches. The CDR3 covers 15 residues. The CDR3 region has the DNA TGTGCCAGCAGCTTTTCCGGGACAGGGGCCTACGAGCAGTACTTC. Protein: CASSFSGTGAYEQYF.

The V gene is TRBV18, the J gene TRBJ2-3, with D perhaps matching TRBD2 (6 bases). Germline CDR1 and CDR2: KGHSH and LQKENI. This CDR3 has 15 amino acids. V gave up 6 bases and J gave up 1 base, with 14 bases separating them. The CDR3 spells CASSQDYFGTDTQYF. The DNA of the CDR3 is TGTGCCAGCTCTCAGGACTATTTTGGCACAGATACGCAGTATTTT.

In its sample, this clone was seen once. The J gene is TRBJ1-5, the V gene TRBV6-2 or TRBV6-3; 11 bases line up with TRBD1. From germline, CDR1 is MNHEY and CDR2 SVGEGT. CDR3 size: 15 residues. With 3 bases clipped from V and 6 bases from J, the junction kept 4 bases outside the gene matches. CDR3 nucleotides: TGTGCCAGCAGTTATACGGGACAGGGGGGTCAGCCCCAGCATTTT. Protein sequence: CASSYTGQGGQPQHF.

The chain is built from TRBV7-8 and TRBJ2-3; D may be TRBD2 (5 bases). Germline CDR1 SGHVS, CDR2 FQNEAQ. This CDR3 is 13 amino acids long. Deletions cut 6 bases from V and 1 base from J, with 8 bases between. CDR3 protein: CASRRRGTDTQYF. In nucleotides, the CDR3 is TGTGCCAGCAGGCGGCGGGGCACAGATACGCAGTATTTT.

This clone was picked up one time. The rearrangement links TRBV27 to TRBJ2-3; TRBD1 agrees at 7 bases. The J segment lost 2 bases and the V segment lost 5 bases, leaving 7 bases of the junction unmatched. This CDR3 comprises 15 residues. CDR1 is MNHEY and CDR2 is SMNVEV in the germline V gene (reference sequence). The CDR3 spells CASSGTTGYTDTQYF. Written as DNA, the CDR3 is TGTGCCAGCAGTGGAACGACAGGGTACACAGATACGCAGTATTTT.

This clone has just a few counts. V and J are TRBV10-3 and TRBJ2-2; perhaps TRBD2 as D (5 bases). Germline CDR1 and CDR2: ENHRY and SYGVKD. The CDR3 is 14 residues long. V was pared by 5 bases and J by 6 bases, with 13 bases between. The chain's CDR3 is CAISNKTEAGELFF. CDR3 DNA sequence: TGTGCCATCAGTAATAAGACGGAGGCCGGGGAGCTGTTTTTT.

For the CDR3, the DNA is TGTGCCAGCAGCTTAGCGGCGGGGACGTACTTCCATGAGCAGTTCTTC. It codes for CASSLAAGTYFHEQFF. This chain links TRBV7-8 with TRBJ2-1; a weak D match, TRBD2 (6 bases). Trimming stripped 0 bases from V and 8 bases from J, with 17 bases between. CDR1 SGHVS and CDR2 FQNEAQ come from the germline V gene. CDR3 length: 16 residues.

The V gene is TRBV30, the J gene TRBJ2-1, with 7 nucleotides matching TRBD2. J lost 7 bases, V lost 0 bases, and 9 bases had no gene match. Germline V gene sequence: CDR1 GTSNPN, CDR2 SVGIG (reference sequence). This CDR3 contains 15 residues. CDR3 in amino acids: CAWSVLAGALNEQFF. The CDR3 nucleotides read TGTGCCTGGAGTGTACTTGCGGGAGCTCTGAATGAGCAGTTCTTC. The full variable domain, completed using reference TRBV30 and TRBJ2-1, is SQTIHQWPATLVQPVGSPLSLECTVEGTSNPNLYWYRQAAGRGLQLLFYSVGIGQISSEVPQNLSASRPQDRQFILSSKKLLLSDSGFYLCAWSVLAGALNEQFFGPGTRLTVL.

V is TRBV19 and J is TRBJ1-1; possible D gene TRBD1, 5 bases. Trimming took off 4 bases at V and 8 bases at J, with 8 bases between the two ends. The CDR3 is 11 residues long. Germline CDR1 is LNHDA and CDR2 is SQIVND (reference sequence). Written as DNA, the CDR3 is TGTGCCAGTAGTAGAGGACAAGAAGCTTTCTTT. Its protein is CASSRGQEAFF.

This clone was counted a single time. V and J are TRBV7-2 and TRBJ2-7; 11 bases map to TRBD2. This CDR3 comprises 15 residues. Trimming removed 4 bases from V and 3 bases from J; junction bases left unmatched: 5. Germline V gene sequence: CDR1 SGHTA, CDR2 FQGNSA. The CDR3 nucleotides are TGTGCCAGCAGCTCGGGACTAGCGGAGGGCTACGAGCAGTACTTC. Protein sequence: CASSSGLAEGYEQYF.

CDR3 loop: CASSFGTNTDTQYF. In DNA, the CDR3 is TGCGCCAGCAGCTTCGGGACTAACACAGATACGCAGTATTTT. The rearrangement uses TRBV5-1 and TRBJ2-3; 7 bases align to TRBD2. This CDR3 region has 14 residues. With 2 bases clipped from V and 2 bases from J, the junction kept 2 bases outside the gene matches. CDR1 and CDR2 (germline): SGHRS, YFSETQ.

V usage is TRBV5-1 and J usage is TRBJ1-4, with TRBD1 matching over 9 bases. The germline V gene has CDR1 SGHRS and CDR2 YFSETQ. V trimming: 3 bases; J trimming: 4 bases; junction bases outside the gene matches: 4. The CDR3 is 15 amino acids. The CDR3 protein is CASSSSGQGNEKLFF. CDR3 nucleotide sequence: TGCGCCAGCAGCTCCTCGGGACAGGGTAATGAAAAACTGTTTTTT.

The chain uses TRBV2 and TRBJ2-7; possibly TRBD2 for D (5 bases). Germline lookup yields CDR1 SNHLY and CDR2 FYNNEI. The CDR3 totals 11 residues. V lost 6 bases and J lost 5, with 8 bases in between. The CDR3 bases are TGTGCCAGCAGGCCGAGGGACGAGCAGTACTTC. Translating gives CASRPRDEQYF.

V is TRBV10-1 and J is TRBJ2-1; 7 positions match TRBD2. The ends lost 4 bases at V and 4 bases at J; junction bases unmatched: 10. CDR1 WNHNN and CDR2 SYGVQD come from the germline V gene (reference sequence). This CDR3 region has 16 residues. The CDR3 is CASSGGGTLKYNEQFF. The CDR3 DNA reads TGCGCCAGCAGTGGGGGAGGGACTCTCAAGTACAATGAGCAGTTCTTC.

A few counts support this clone. J is TRBJ1-2 and V is TRBV29-1; possibly TRBD1 for D (6 bases). Germline values: CDR1 SQVTM, CDR2 ANQGSEA. Trimming cost V 4 bases and J 0 bases, with 6 bases left between them. CDR3 length: 12 amino acids. The CDR3 nucleotides are TGCAGCGTTGCAGGGGCTAACTATGGCTACACCTTC. Protein product: CSVAGANYGYTF.

This clone appeared a single time. The rearrangement joins TRBV5-6 to TRBJ2-1; TRBD2 is a possible D gene (5 bases). V was trimmed by 0 bases and J by 5 bases, leaving 18 bases between them. The germline V gene has CDR1 SGHDT and CDR2 YYEEEE. The CDR3 contains 17 residues. The CDR3 is CASSLGFLAPQDNEQFF. In DNA form, the CDR3 reads TGTGCCAGCAGCTTGGGATTCCTAGCCCCCCAGGACAATGAGCAGTTCTTC.